What follows is one T cell receptor (beta chain) and its context. The antigen is undetermined. Since all of the isolated RNA was reverse transcribed, expressed TCRB transcripts were what got sequenced. Here immunoSEQ multiplex PCR was the method, and the copy in TCRdb shows in-frame clones only, minus some. The repertoire holds around 250,000 clones, with over 20% as singletons. Germline CDR1 is SGHRS and CDR2 is YFSETQ. Trimming shortened V by 4 bases and J by 8 bases, and 13 bases separated the two germline ends. This CDR3 is 13 amino acids long. This sample was included in a study of beta chain features in type 1 diabetes. Regarding the study as a whole: Researchers report that Type 1 diabetes patients had moderately but significantly shorter TCRB CDR3s across all four CD4+ subsets. No resolution was reached here on whether HLA type influences TCRB rearrangement.

Sequenced input: naive CD4+ T cells from blood. The V and J genes are TRBV5-1 and TRBJ2-4, with a possible D match to TRBD1 (6 bases). The clonotype originates from a woman aged 40 to 50 with type 1 diabetes. In DNA, the CDR3 is TGCGCCAGCAGCCCCGCAGGGGTGGACATTCAGTACTTC. It is translated as CASSPAGVDIQYF.